This T cell receptor (beta chain) was recovered during a study of T cell responses to AZD1222 COVID-19 vaccine. The study's findings and limits: Recipients of AZD1222 seropositive at baseline numbered only 6 or 7.

Germline loops: CDR1 SGHTA, CDR2 FQGNSA. V lost 1 base to trimming and J lost 8 bases, with 12 bases between them. The CDR3 has 15 residues. TCRdb's table, derived via immunoSEQ multiplex PCR, lists solely in-frame clones and lacks some. The sample lists 77,000 or so clones, about 90% occurring once. This clone was observed a handful of times. What it binds is unknown. This TCR was sampled from an adult in good health. The gene calls are TRBV7-2 and TRBJ1-6, with D perhaps matching TRBD1 (5 bases). The specimen comprised peripheral blood, sampled on day 0 of MenACWY control vaccination. This chain's CDR3 is CASSLDPPGHSPLHF. The CDR3 bases are TGTGCCAGCAGCTTAGATCCGCCGGGACATTCACCCCTCCACTTT.